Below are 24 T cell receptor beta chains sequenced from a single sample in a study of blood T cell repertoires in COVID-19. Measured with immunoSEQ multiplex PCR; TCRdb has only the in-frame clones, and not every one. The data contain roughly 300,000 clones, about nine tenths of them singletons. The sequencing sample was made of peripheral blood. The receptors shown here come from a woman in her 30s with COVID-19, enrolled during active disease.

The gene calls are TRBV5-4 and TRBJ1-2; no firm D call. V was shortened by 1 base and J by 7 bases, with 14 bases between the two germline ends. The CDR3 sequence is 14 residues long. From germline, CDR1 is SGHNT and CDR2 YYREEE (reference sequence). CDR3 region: CASSLSYEGSGYTF. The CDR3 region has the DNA TGTGCCAGCAGCTTGAGTTACGAGGGTAGTGGCTACACCTTC. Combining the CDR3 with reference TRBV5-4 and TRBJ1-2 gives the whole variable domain ETGVTQSPTHLIKTRGQQVTLRCSSQSGHNTVSWYQQALGQGPQFIFQYYREEENGRGNFPPRFSGLQFPNYSSELNVNALELDDSALYLCASSLSYEGSGYTFGSGTRLTVV.

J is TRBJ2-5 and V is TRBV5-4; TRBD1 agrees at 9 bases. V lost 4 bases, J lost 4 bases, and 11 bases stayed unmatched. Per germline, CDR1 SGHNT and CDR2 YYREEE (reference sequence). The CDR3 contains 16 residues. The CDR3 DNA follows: TGTGCCAGCAGCCCGTCCGACAGGGGGTTCGGAGAGACCCAGTACTTC. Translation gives CASSPSDRGFGETQYF.

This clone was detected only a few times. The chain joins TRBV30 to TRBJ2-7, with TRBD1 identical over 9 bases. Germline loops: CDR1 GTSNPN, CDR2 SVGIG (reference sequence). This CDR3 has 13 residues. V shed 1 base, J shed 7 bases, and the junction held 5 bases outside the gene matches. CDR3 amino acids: CAWSGQGGQEQYF. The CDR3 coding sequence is TGTGCCTGGAGTGGACAGGGGGGTCAAGAGCAGTACTTC.

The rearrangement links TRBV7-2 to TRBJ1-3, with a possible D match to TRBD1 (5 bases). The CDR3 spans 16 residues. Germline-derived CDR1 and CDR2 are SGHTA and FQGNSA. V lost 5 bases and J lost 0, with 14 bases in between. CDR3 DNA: TGTGCCAGCAGCCCCTCCCGACAGATCTCTGGAAACACCATATATTTT. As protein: CASSPSRQISGNTIYF.

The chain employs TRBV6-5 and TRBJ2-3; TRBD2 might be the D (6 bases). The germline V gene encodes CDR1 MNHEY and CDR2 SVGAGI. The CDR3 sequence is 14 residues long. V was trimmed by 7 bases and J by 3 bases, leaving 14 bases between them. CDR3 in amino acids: CASKREGRTDTQYF. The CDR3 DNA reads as TGTGCCAGCAAGCGCGAGGGGAGGACAGATACGCAGTATTTT.

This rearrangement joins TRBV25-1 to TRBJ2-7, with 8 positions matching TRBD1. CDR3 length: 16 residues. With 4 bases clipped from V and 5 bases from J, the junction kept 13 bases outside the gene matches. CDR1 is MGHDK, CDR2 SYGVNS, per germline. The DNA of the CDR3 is TGTGCCAGCAGTGCTGCAGGACAGGGTCTAGTGGACGAGCAGTACTTC. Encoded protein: CASSAAGQGLVDEQYF.

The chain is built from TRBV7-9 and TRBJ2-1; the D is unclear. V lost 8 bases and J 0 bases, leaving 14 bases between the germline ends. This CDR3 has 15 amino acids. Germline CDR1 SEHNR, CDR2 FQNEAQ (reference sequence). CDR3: CASVLDMSSYNEQFF. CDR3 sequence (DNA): TGTGCCAGCGTTTTAGACATGAGCTCCTACAATGAGCAGTTCTTC.

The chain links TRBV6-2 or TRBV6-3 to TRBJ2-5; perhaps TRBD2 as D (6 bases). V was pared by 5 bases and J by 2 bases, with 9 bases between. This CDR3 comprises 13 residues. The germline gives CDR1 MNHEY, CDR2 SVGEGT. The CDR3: CASSATRQETQYF. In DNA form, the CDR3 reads TGTGCCAGCAGTGCGACTAGGCAAGAGACCCAGTACTTC.

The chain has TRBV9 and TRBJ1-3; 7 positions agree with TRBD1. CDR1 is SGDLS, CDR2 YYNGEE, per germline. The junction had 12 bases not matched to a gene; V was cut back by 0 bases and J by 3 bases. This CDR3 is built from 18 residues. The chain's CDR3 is CASSVDPRQGHGGNTIYF. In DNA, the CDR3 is TGTGCCAGCAGCGTAGACCCCAGACAGGGCCACGGTGGAAACACCATATATTTT.

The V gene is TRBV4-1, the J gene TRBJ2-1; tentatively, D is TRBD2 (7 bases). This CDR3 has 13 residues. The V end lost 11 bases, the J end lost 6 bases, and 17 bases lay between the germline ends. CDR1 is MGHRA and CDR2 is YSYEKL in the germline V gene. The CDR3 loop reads CASRGRAGNEQFF. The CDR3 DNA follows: TGCGCCTCAAGGGGGAGGGCGGGCAATGAGCAGTTCTTC.

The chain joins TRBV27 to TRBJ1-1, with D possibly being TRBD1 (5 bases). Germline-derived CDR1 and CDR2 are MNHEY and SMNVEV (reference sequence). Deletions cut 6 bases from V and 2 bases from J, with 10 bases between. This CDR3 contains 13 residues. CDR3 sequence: CASSLTENTEAFF. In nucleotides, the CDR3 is TGTGCCAGCAGCCTGACAGAAAACACTGAAGCTTTCTTT.

The CDR3 region is CASNDRGAHNSPLHF. The CDR3 DNA follows: TGTGCCAGCAACGACAGGGGCGCCCATAATTCACCCCTCCACTTT. J is TRBJ1-6 and V is TRBV27; 8 bases are shared with TRBD1. Trimming cost V 7 bases and J 5 bases; bases outside gene matches: 7. The V gene's germline CDR1 is MNHEY and CDR2 SMNVEV (reference sequence). The CDR3 runs 15 residues.

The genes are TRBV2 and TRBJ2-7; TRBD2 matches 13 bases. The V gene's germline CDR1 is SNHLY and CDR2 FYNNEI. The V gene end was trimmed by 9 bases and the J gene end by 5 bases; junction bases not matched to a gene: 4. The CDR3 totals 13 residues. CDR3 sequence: CARGTSGINEQYF. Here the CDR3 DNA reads TGTGCCAGAGGGACTAGCGGGATAAACGAGCAGTACTTC.

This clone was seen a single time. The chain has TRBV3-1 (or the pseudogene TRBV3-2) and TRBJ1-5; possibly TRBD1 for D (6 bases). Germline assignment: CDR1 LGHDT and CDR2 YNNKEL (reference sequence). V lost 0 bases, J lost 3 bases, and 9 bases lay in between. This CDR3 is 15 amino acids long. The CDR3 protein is CASSQDRTDNQPQHF. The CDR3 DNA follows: TGTGCCAGCAGCCAAGATCGGACAGACAATCAGCCCCAGCATTTT.

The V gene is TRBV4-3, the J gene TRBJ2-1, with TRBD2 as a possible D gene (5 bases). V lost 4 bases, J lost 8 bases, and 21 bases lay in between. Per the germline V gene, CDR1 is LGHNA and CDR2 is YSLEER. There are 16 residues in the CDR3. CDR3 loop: CASSRDKSGRGDEQFF. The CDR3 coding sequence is TGCGCCAGCAGCCGAGACAAAAGCGGTCGCGGCGATGAGCAGTTCTTC.

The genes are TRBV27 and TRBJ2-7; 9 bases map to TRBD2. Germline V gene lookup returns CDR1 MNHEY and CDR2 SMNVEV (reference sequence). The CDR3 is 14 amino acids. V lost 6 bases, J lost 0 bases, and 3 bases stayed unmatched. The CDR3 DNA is TGTGCCAGCAGGCGGGAGGGTTCCTCCTACGAGCAGTACTTC. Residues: CASRREGSSYEQYF.

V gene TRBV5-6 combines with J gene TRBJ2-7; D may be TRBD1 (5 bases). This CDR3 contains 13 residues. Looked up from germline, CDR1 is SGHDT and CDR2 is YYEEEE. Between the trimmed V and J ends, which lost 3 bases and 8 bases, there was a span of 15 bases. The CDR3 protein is CASSYGQTRQQYF. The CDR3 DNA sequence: TGTGCCAGCAGCTACGGACAAACCCGACAGCAGTACTTC.

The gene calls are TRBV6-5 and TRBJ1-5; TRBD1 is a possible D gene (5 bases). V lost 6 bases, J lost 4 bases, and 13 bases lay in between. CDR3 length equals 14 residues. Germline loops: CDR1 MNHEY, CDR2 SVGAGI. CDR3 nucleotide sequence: TGTGCCAGCAGCGACCAACAGGTAAATCAGCCCCAGCATTTT. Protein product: CASSDQQVNQPQHF.

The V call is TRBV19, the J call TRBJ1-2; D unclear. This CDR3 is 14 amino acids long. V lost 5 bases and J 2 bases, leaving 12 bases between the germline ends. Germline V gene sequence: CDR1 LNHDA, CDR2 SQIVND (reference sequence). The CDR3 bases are TGTGCCAGTAGTTTAGGACTGAAGAACTATGGCTACACCTTC. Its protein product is CASSLGLKNYGYTF.

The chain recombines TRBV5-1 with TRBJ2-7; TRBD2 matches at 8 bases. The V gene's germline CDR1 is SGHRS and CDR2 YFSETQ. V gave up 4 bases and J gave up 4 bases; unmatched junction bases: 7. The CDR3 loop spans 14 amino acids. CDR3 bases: TGCGCCAGCAGCACGGGAGGGGGACCGTACGAGCAGTACTTC. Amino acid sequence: CASSTGGGPYEQYF.

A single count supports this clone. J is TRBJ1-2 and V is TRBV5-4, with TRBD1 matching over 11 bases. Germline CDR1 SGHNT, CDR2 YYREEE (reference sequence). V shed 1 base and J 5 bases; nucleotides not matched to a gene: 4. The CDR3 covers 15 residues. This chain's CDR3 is CASSLSGQGGYGYTF. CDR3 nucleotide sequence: TGTGCCAGCAGCTTGTCGGGACAGGGGGGATATGGCTACACCTTC.

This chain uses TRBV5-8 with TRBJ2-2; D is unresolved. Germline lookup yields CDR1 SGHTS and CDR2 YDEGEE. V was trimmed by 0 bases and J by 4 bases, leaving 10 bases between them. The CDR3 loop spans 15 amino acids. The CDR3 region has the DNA TGTGCCAGCAGCTTGGAGACCCCAGGCACCGGGGAGCTGTTTTTT. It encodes CASSLETPGTGELFF.

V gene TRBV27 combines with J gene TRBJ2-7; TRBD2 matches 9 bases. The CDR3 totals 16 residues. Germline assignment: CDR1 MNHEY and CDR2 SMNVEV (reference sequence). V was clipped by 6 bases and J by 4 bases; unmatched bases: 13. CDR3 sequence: CASSPSGGGRAYEQYF. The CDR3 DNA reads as TGTGCCAGCAGCCCGAGCGGGGGCGGGAGGGCTTACGAGCAGTACTTC.

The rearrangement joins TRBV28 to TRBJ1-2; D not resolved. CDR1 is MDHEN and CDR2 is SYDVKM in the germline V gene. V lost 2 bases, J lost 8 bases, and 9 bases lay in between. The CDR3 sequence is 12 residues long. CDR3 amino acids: CASSLRVNGYTF. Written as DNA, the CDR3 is TGTGCCAGCAGTTTACGGGTTAACGGCTACACCTTC.